Listed below are T cell receptor beta chains from one sample, sequenced in a study of blood T cell repertoires in COVID-19. Repertoires were generated with immunoSEQ multiplex PCR, while TCRdb's copy carries only in-frame clones and drops some. The table records 210,000 or so clones, over 75% of them present only once. The source material was PBMCs or T cells enriched from blood (not recorded which). Receptors were obtained from a man aged 30 to 39 with acute COVID-19. CDR3s include the opening cysteine and the closing phenylalanine or tryptophan. D genes are given only for firm matches. Expanded clones are given a class, and other clones once, few, many or no size at all.

CDR3 protein: CASSFRNLETQYF
CDR3 DNA: TGTGCCAGCAGCTTCCGTAATCTCGAGACCCAGTACTTC
V gene: TRBV7-2
D gene: -
J gene: TRBJ2-5
clone size: -

CDR3 protein: CASSPRGSGGREQYF
CDR3 DNA: TGTGCCAGCAGCCCCCGTGGTAGCGGGGGCCGCGAGCAGTACTTC
V gene: TRBV9
D gene: TRBD2
J gene: TRBJ2-7
clone size: -

CDR3 protein: CSVTPGQWSGGYTF
CDR3 DNA: TGCAGCGTCACACCGGGACAGTGGTCCGGGGGCTACACCTTC
V gene: TRBV29-1
D gene: TRBD1
J gene: TRBJ1-2
clone size: -

CDR3 protein: CASSLTPGEGGELFF
CDR3 DNA: TGTGCCAGCAGCTTAACTCCAGGGGAGGGCGGGGAGCTGTTTTTT
V gene: TRBV7-3
D gene: -
J gene: TRBJ2-2
clone size: -

CDR3 protein: CASSQEGRGKYEQYF
CDR3 DNA: TGCGCCAGCAGCCAAGAGGGCAGGGGAAAGTACGAGCAGTACTTC
V gene: TRBV4-1
D gene: -
J gene: TRBJ2-7
clone size: -

CDR3 protein: CASSQEWAVPSEQYF
CDR3 DNA: TGTGCCAGCAGCCAAGAATGGGCAGTCCCCAGCGAGCAGTACTTC
V gene: TRBV4-2
D gene: -
J gene: TRBJ2-7
clone size: once

CDR3 protein: CASSEAGAREAFF
CDR3 DNA: TGTGCCAGCAGTGAGGCAGGGGCACGTGAAGCTTTCTTT
V gene: TRBV6-1
D gene: -
J gene: TRBJ1-1
clone size: -

CDR3 protein: CASSVTGRGTNEKLFF
CDR3 DNA: TGTGCCAGCAGTGTGACCGGGAGGGGAACTAATGAAAAACTGTTTTTT
V gene: TRBV2
D gene: -
J gene: TRBJ1-4
clone size: -

CDR3 protein: CASSLQTSNSPLHF
CDR3 DNA: TGTGCCAGCAGTCTACAGACCTCTAATTCACCCCTCCACTTT
V gene: TRBV6-5
D gene: -
J gene: TRBJ1-6
clone size: -

CDR3 protein: CASSLEGTPYNEQFF
CDR3 DNA: TGCGCCAGCAGCTTGGAAGGGACACCCTACAATGAGCAGTTCTTC
V gene: TRBV5-1
D gene: -
J gene: TRBJ2-1
clone size: -

CDR3 protein: CASSQPQGISNEKLFF
CDR3 DNA: TGCGCCAGCAGCCAACCGCAGGGAATATCTAATGAAAAACTGTTTTTT
V gene: TRBV4-1
D gene: -
J gene: TRBJ1-4
clone size: -

CDR3 protein: CASSSSVSWETQYF
CDR3 DNA: TGCGCCAGCAGCTCTAGCGTATCATGGGAGACCCAGTACTTC
V gene: TRBV5-1
D gene: -
J gene: TRBJ2-5
clone size: -

CDR3 protein: CASSDTSGLGNTIYF
CDR3 DNA: TGTGCCAGCAGTGATACGTCAGGGTTAGGAAACACCATATATTTT
V gene: TRBV6-1
D gene: -
J gene: TRBJ1-3
clone size: -

CDR3 protein: CASSRDFPGELFF
CDR3 DNA: TGTGCCAGCAGCCGGGACTTTCCCGGGGAGCTGTTTTTT
V gene: TRBV5-6
D gene: -
J gene: TRBJ2-2
clone size: -

CDR3 protein: CASSQAIQGVHYGYTF
CDR3 DNA: TGCGCCAGCAGCCAAGCGATACAGGGGGTTCATTATGGCTACACCTTC
V gene: TRBV4-1
D gene: TRBD1
J gene: TRBJ1-2
clone size: -

CDR3 protein: CASSKMDRIPDGKLFF
CDR3 DNA: TGTGCCAGCAGTAAAATGGACAGGATCCCAGATGGAAAACTGTTTTTT
V gene: TRBV2
D gene: TRBD1
J gene: TRBJ1-4
clone size: -

CDR3 protein: CASTKLGGNTGELFF
CDR3 DNA: TGTGCCAGCACCAAACTGGGGGGAAACACCGGGGAGCTGTTTTTT
V gene: TRBV6-5
D gene: -
J gene: TRBJ2-2
clone size: -